Reported below is one T cell receptor beta chain. Its specificity is unknown. The sample belongs to a study of T-cell memory formation after mild COVID-19. Study results and caveats: CD4+ clones that contracted lay mainly in CM and EM; CD8+ ones lay in EMRA.

TCR alpha and TCR beta cDNA libraries carrying sample barcodes and UMIs were produced by 5'RACE using constant-segment primers. TCRdb passed the 5' RACE reads through MiXCR, listing each CDR3 protein once. The sample contains about 500,000 distinct CDR3 sequences, about a fifth of which appear only once. V lost 5 bases to trimming and J lost 4 bases; unmatched junction nucleotides: 14. The CDR3 consists of 18 residues. From germline, CDR1 is SGHTA and CDR2 FQGNSA. Sequenced material: PBMCs or a T cell subset sorted from them (not recorded which). The chain carries TRBV7-2 and TRBJ1-6; 7 nucleotides line up with TRBD1. The origin of this receptor is an adult woman who had mild COVID-19 (a few samples of this study predate the infection). Cell type and time point are not known. CDR3 region: CASSALRTGVEYNSPLHF. DNA for the CDR3: TGTGCCAGCAGCGCCCTACGAACAGGGGTCGAGTATAATTCACCCCTCCACTTT.